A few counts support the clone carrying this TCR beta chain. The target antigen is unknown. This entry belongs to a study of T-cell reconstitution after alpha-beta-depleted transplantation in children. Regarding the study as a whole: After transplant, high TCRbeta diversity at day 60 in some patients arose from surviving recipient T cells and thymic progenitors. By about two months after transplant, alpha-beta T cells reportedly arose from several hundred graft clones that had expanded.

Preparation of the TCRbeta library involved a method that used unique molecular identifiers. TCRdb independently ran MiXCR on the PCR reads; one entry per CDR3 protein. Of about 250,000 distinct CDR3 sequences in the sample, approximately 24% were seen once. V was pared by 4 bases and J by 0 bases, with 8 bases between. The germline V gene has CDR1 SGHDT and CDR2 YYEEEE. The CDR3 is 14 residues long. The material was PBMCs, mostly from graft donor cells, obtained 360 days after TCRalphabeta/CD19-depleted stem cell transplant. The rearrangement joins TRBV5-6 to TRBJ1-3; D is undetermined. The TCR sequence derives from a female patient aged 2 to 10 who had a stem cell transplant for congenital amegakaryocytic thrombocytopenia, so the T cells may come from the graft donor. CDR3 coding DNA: TGTGCCAGCAGCCGCCCGCGCTCTGGAAACACCATATATTTT. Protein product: CASSRPRSGNTIYF.